Listed below are T cell receptor beta chains from one sample, sequenced in a study of shared clonotypes between healthy human individuals. Profiled with immunoSEQ multiplex PCR; TCRdb holds only in-frame clones, not every one. The data show around 1,100,000 clones, approximately 77% seen once. Sample: memory CD4+ T cells from PBMCs. The source of these receptors is a man aged 18 to 30 in good health. Some clones in this sample may be carry-over from other donors' samples. CDR3s include the opening cysteine and the closing phenylalanine or tryptophan. The D gene is left open where the match is weak. A row's size may be missing; if present it is once, few, many or a size class.

j_gene: TRBJ2-5; d_gene: .; v_gene: TRBV5-1; abundance: once; CDR3aa: CASSLTGGETQYF; CDR3nt: TGCGCCAGCAGCTTGACCGGAGGGGAGACCCAGTACTTC
j_gene: TRBJ2-1; d_gene: TRBD1; v_gene: TRBV6-4; abundance: few; CDR3aa: CASSEGTGGYNEQFF; CDR3nt: TGTGCCAGCAGTGAAGGGACAGGGGGCTACAATGAGCAGTTCTTC
j_gene: TRBJ2-7; d_gene: .; v_gene: TRBV6-1; abundance: .; CDR3aa: CASTPGPQLYEQYF; CDR3nt: TGTGCCAGCACCCCGGGACCACAACTATACGAGCAGTACTTC
j_gene: TRBJ1-2; d_gene: .; v_gene: TRBV5-1; abundance: .; CDR3aa: CASSLALTSKGYTF; CDR3nt: TGCGCCAGCAGCTTGGCCCTGACCTCAAAGGGCTACACCTTC
j_gene: TRBJ2-7; d_gene: .; v_gene: TRBV7-6; abundance: .; CDR3aa: CASSLEPQGTYEQYF; CDR3nt: TGTGCCAGCAGCTTAGAACCTCAGGGAACCTACGAGCAGTACTTC
j_gene: TRBJ2-2; d_gene: TRBD2; v_gene: TRBV2; abundance: .; CDR3aa: CASSREALLNTGELFF; CDR3nt: TGTGCCAGCAGCCGGGAGGCCCTATTGAACACCGGGGAGCTGTTTTTT
j_gene: TRBJ2-2; d_gene: TRBD1; v_gene: TRBV2; abundance: .; CDR3aa: CASSKIPGQGAAGELFF; CDR3nt: TGTGCCAGCAGTAAAATTCCTGGACAGGGGGCGGCCGGGGAGCTGTTTTTT
j_gene: TRBJ2-7; d_gene: .; v_gene: TRBV6-1; abundance: .; CDR3aa: CASSELQAYEQYF; CDR3nt: TGTGCCAGCAGTGAGTTACAGGCCTACGAGCAGTACTTC
j_gene: TRBJ2-3; d_gene: .; v_gene: TRBV5-5; abundance: .; CDR3aa: CASTFLIGAGSTDTQYF; CDR3nt: TGTGCCAGCACCTTCCTCATCGGGGCCGGGAGCACAGATACGCAGTATTTT
j_gene: TRBJ1-5; d_gene: .; v_gene: TRBV9; abundance: .; CDR3aa: CASSATGYQPQHF; CDR3nt: TGTGCCAGCAGCGCCACAGGGTATCAGCCCCAGCATTTT
j_gene: TRBJ1-5; d_gene: TRBD1; v_gene: TRBV29-1; abundance: .; CDR3aa: CSVRTGDSNQPQHF; CDR3nt: TGCAGCGTCCGGACAGGGGATAGCAATCAGCCCCAGCATTTT
j_gene: TRBJ1-5; d_gene: TRBD1; v_gene: TRBV6-1; abundance: many; CDR3aa: CASSVHTGTEVNQPQHF; CDR3nt: TGTGCCAGCAGTGTCCACACCGGGACAGAAGTAAATCAGCCCCAGCATTTT
j_gene: TRBJ1-3; d_gene: TRBD1; v_gene: TRBV28; abundance: .; CDR3aa: CASRGTGGPGNTIYF; CDR3nt: TGTGCCAGCAGGGGCACAGGGGGCCCCGGAAACACCATATATTTT
j_gene: TRBJ2-5; d_gene: TRBD2; v_gene: TRBV7-9; abundance: .; CDR3aa: CASSLAGAGGLETQYF; CDR3nt: TGTGCCAGCAGCCTAGCGGGGGCAGGGGGCCTAGAGACCCAGTACTTC
j_gene: TRBJ2-1; d_gene: TRBD2; v_gene: TRBV28; abundance: .; CDR3aa: CASSTRLAGVRNEQFF; CDR3nt: TGTGCCAGCAGTACCAGACTAGCGGGAGTGAGGAATGAGCAGTTCTTC
j_gene: TRBJ2-7; d_gene: .; v_gene: TRBV11-2; abundance: .; CDR3aa: CASNHPRGSVRSEQYF; CDR3nt: TGTGCCAGCAATCACCCCCGGGGGTCCGTGAGAAGCGAGCAGTACTTC
j_gene: TRBJ2-1; d_gene: TRBD2; v_gene: TRBV15; abundance: .; CDR3aa: CATSRVGSGLYNEQFF; CDR3nt: TGTGCCACCAGCAGAGTTGGTAGCGGGTTATACAATGAGCAGTTCTTC
j_gene: TRBJ1-1; d_gene: .; v_gene: TRBV7-2; abundance: .; CDR3aa: CASSLEGITEAFF; CDR3nt: TGTGCCAGCAGCTTAGAGGGGATCACTGAAGCTTTCTTT
j_gene: TRBJ2-3; d_gene: TRBD2; v_gene: TRBV5-1; abundance: .; CDR3aa: CASSLGGGSTDTQYF; CDR3nt: TGCGCCAGCAGCTTGGGAGGCGGGAGTACAGATACGCAGTATTTT
j_gene: TRBJ2-7; d_gene: TRBD1; v_gene: TRBV2; abundance: .; CDR3aa: CASAGTGIPYEQYF; CDR3nt: TGTGCCAGCGCCGGGACAGGGATCCCCTACGAGCAGTACTTC
j_gene: TRBJ2-3; d_gene: TRBD2; v_gene: TRBV2; abundance: .; CDR3aa: CASSTSGATDTQYF; CDR3nt: TGTGCCTCCTCGACGAGCGGGGCGACAGATACGCAGTATTTT
j_gene: TRBJ1-2; d_gene: TRBD1; v_gene: TRBV2; abundance: few; CDR3aa: CASRDRNYGYTF; CDR3nt: TGTGCCAGCAGGGACAGGAACTATGGCTACACCTTC
j_gene: TRBJ2-3; d_gene: .; v_gene: TRBV9; abundance: few; CDR3aa: CASSVVGRHTDTQYF; CDR3nt: TGTGCCAGCAGCGTAGTGGGACGCCACACAGATACGCAGTATTTT
j_gene: TRBJ1-4; d_gene: TRBD1; v_gene: TRBV18; abundance: .; CDR3aa: CASSPRGARGVEEANEKLFF; CDR3nt: TGTGCCAGCTCACCAAGAGGAGCCAGGGGGGTGGAAGAGGCTAATGAAAAACTGTTTTTT
j_gene: TRBJ2-6; d_gene: .; v_gene: TRBV5-1; abundance: .; CDR3aa: CASSLAIGANVLTF; CDR3nt: TGCGCCAGCAGCTTGGCCATTGGGGCCAACGTCCTGACTTTC
j_gene: TRBJ2-3; d_gene: TRBD2; v_gene: TRBV7-2; abundance: .; CDR3aa: CASSHLDGLAGGTDTQYF; CDR3nt: TGTGCCAGCAGCCACCTGGATGGGCTAGCGGGAGGAACAGATACGCAGTATTTT
j_gene: TRBJ2-1; d_gene: .; v_gene: TRBV27; abundance: .; CDR3aa: CASSFSRNEQFF; CDR3nt: TGTGCCAGCAGTTTTTCACGCAATGAGCAGTTCTTC
j_gene: TRBJ1-5; d_gene: .; v_gene: TRBV6-1; abundance: .; CDR3aa: CASSGTFNQPQHF; CDR3nt: TGTGCCAGCAGTGGGACATTTAATCAGCCCCAGCACTTT
j_gene: TRBJ2-7; d_gene: TRBD2; v_gene: TRBV29-1; abundance: .; CDR3aa: CSVAQWGGEQYF; CDR3nt: TGCAGCGTTGCCCAGTGGGGGGGGGAGCAGTACTTC
j_gene: TRBJ2-7; d_gene: TRBD1; v_gene: TRBV18; abundance: .; CDR3aa: CASSPQGAIHSYEQYF; CDR3nt: TGTGCCAGCTCACCACAGGGGGCAATCCACTCCTACGAGCAGTACTTC
j_gene: TRBJ1-1; d_gene: .; v_gene: TRBV5-6; abundance: .; CDR3aa: CASSESMNTEAFF; CDR3nt: TGTGCCAGCAGCGAATCAATGAACACTGAAGCTTTCTTT
j_gene: TRBJ2-7; d_gene: TRBD1; v_gene: TRBV7-9; abundance: .; CDR3aa: CASSLAVRTGGLGSYEQYF; CDR3nt: TGTGCCAGCAGCCTAGCGGTGAGGACAGGGGGACTGGGGTCCTACGAGCAGTACTTC
j_gene: TRBJ2-7; d_gene: .; v_gene: TRBV28; abundance: .; CDR3aa: CASRTTAYEQYF; CDR3nt: TGTGCCAGCAGGACTACAGCCTACGAGCAGTACTTC
j_gene: TRBJ2-5; d_gene: .; v_gene: TRBV7-2; abundance: .; CDR3aa: CASSRRALQETQYF; CDR3nt: TGTGCCAGCAGCCGCCGGGCCCTACAAGAGACCCAGTACTTC
j_gene: TRBJ2-3; d_gene: .; v_gene: TRBV7-2; abundance: .; CDR3aa: CASSFKAADTQYF; CDR3nt: TGTGCCAGCAGCTTTAAGGCGGCAGATACGCAGTATTTT
j_gene: TRBJ2-5; d_gene: .; v_gene: TRBV5-1; abundance: many; CDR3aa: CASSLEWETQYF; CDR3nt: TGCGCCAGCAGCTTAGAATGGGAGACCCAGTACTTC
j_gene: TRBJ2-1; d_gene: TRBD2; v_gene: TRBV30; abundance: .; CDR3aa: CAWSVPGFFGTRINEQFF; CDR3nt: TGTGCCTGGAGTGTTCCCGGGTTCTTCGGGACTAGAATAAATGAGCAGTTCTTC
j_gene: TRBJ1-5; d_gene: TRBD1; v_gene: TRBV25-1; abundance: .; CDR3aa: CASIGQGEGQPQHF; CDR3nt: TGTGCCAGCATTGGACAGGGCGAAGGACAGCCCCAGCATTTT
j_gene: TRBJ2-5; d_gene: .; v_gene: TRBV2; abundance: .; CDR3aa: CASSESASSKETQYF; CDR3nt: TGTGCCAGCAGTGAATCCGCCAGTTCAAAAGAGACCCAGTACTTC
j_gene: TRBJ2-7; d_gene: TRBD1; v_gene: TRBV9; abundance: .; CDR3aa: CASSVGGQNYEQYF; CDR3nt: TGTGCCAGCAGCGTTGGGGGACAGAACTACGAGCAGTACTTC
j_gene: TRBJ2-7; d_gene: .; v_gene: TRBV27; abundance: .; CDR3aa: CASSFSAMAVPYEQYF; CDR3nt: TGTGCCAGCAGTTTTTCCGCGATGGCAGTACCCTACGAGCAGTACTTC
j_gene: TRBJ2-6; d_gene: TRBD1; v_gene: TRBV30; abundance: .; CDR3aa: CACRDRASSGANVLTF; CDR3nt: TGTGCCTGTAGGGACAGGGCCAGCTCTGGGGCCAACGTCCTGACTTTC
j_gene: TRBJ2-3; d_gene: .; v_gene: TRBV28; abundance: .; CDR3aa: CASTLETGLRQYF; CDR3nt: TGTGCCAGCACCCTGGAAACAGGGCTGAGGCAGTATTTT
j_gene: TRBJ2-7; d_gene: .; v_gene: TRBV4-3; abundance: .; CDR3aa: CASSQIQGNEFYEQYF; CDR3nt: TGCGCCAGCAGCCAAATACAGGGTAACGAATTTTACGAGCAGTACTTC
j_gene: TRBJ2-5; d_gene: TRBD1; v_gene: TRBV11-2; abundance: .; CDR3aa: CASSLSGGEAQETQYF; CDR3nt: TGTGCCAGCAGCTTATCAGGGGGCGAGGCCCAAGAGACCCAGTACTTC
j_gene: TRBJ1-2; d_gene: TRBD1; v_gene: TRBV19; abundance: few; CDR3aa: CASMTQGAINYGYTF; CDR3nt: TGTGCCAGTATGACACAGGGGGCGATTAACTATGGCTACACCTTC